The rows below give T cell receptor beta chains drawn from one sample of a study of vaccination effects on CD4 cells after COVID-19. The repertoire was sequenced with immunoSEQ multiplex PCR; TCRdb's copy has only in-frame clones and lacks some. The sample yields about 41,000 clones, 77% seen once. Their specific antigens are unknown. Source: CD4+ T cells from PBMCs cultured with HCoV-NL63 spike peptides, taken before COVID-19 vaccination. These receptors originate from a human donor who received a COVID-19 vaccine. Both conserved end residues are part of each CDR3. D genes are given only for firm matches. Rows may omit the clone size; those that give it use once, few, many or a size class.

TRBJ2-3,NA,NA,TRBV24-1,CATSDFGTDTQYF,TGTGCCACCAGTGATTTCGGTACAGATACGCAGTATTTT
TRBJ2-4,few,NA,TRBV2,CASSESSGQNIQYF,TGTGCCAGCAGTGAATCGAGCGGACAAAACATTCAGTACTTC
TRBJ2-1,NA,NA,TRBV5-4,CASSFGGRGSYNEQFF,TGTGCCAGCAGCTTTGGGGGAAGGGGCTCCTACAATGAGCAGTTCTTC
TRBJ1-3,NA,NA,TRBV6-6,CASSYWPGNTIYF,TGTGCCAGCAGTTACTGGCCAGGGAACACCATATATTTT
TRBJ1-1,NA,TRBD1,TRBV5-1,CASSLSGQGRTEAFF,TGCGCCAGCAGCTTGAGTGGACAGGGGAGAACTGAAGCTTTCTTT
TRBJ1-1,few,NA,TRBV19,CASIGFTEAFF,TGTGCCAGTATCGGTTTCACTGAAGCTTTCTTT
TRBJ1-2,NA,NA,TRBV7-3,CASSFGQLNYGYTF,TGTGCCAGCAGCTTTGGGCAGCTCAACTATGGCTACACCTTC
TRBJ1-1,NA,TRBD1,TRBV15,CATSRADRGTEAFF,TGTGCCACCAGCAGAGCCGACAGGGGCACTGAAGCTTTCTTT
TRBJ1-1,NA,NA,TRBV18,CASSPRERLEAFF,TGTGCCAGCTCACCAAGAGAAAGGTTGGAAGCTTTCTTT
TRBJ2-2,NA,NA,TRBV3-1/TRBV3-2,CASTFTGGSGELFF,TGTGCCAGCACCTTCACCGGGGGATCCGGGGAGCTGTTTTTT
TRBJ1-1,NA,TRBD1,TRBV30,CAWRDSENTEAFF,TGTGCCTGGCGGGACAGTGAGAACACTGAAGCTTTCTTT
TRBJ2-2,few,NA,TRBV4-3,CASSSQGLYTGELFF,TGCGCCAGCAGCTCACAGGGCTTGTATACCGGGGAGCTGTTTTTT
TRBJ1-2,NA,NA,TRBV27,CASSSRGGGTRSGYTF,TGTGCCAGCAGTTCCCGGGGTGGGGGGACGCGGAGTGGCTACACCTTC
TRBJ1-2,NA,TRBD1,TRBV19,CASHTGTGARWDYGYTF,TGTGCCAGTCACACCGGGACAGGGGCCCGCTGGGACTATGGCTACACCTTC
TRBJ2-1,NA,TRBD2,TRBV5-1,CASSLTSGGPIEQFF,TGCGCCAGCAGCTTGACTAGCGGGGGCCCGATTGAGCAGTTCTTC
TRBJ1-4,NA,NA,TRBV18,CASSPTGGAEKLFF,TGTGCCAGCTCACCTACGGGAGGGGCGGAAAAACTGTTTTTT
TRBJ2-3,NA,TRBD2,TRBV5-4,CASSSSLAGGLGTDTQYF,TGTGCCAGCAGCTCATCACTAGCGGGGGGGCTTGGCACAGATACGCAGTATTTT
TRBJ1-5,NA,NA,TRBV18,CASSPDPGTANQPQHF,TGTGCCAGCTCACCAGATCCGGGAACCGCAAATCAGCCCCAGCATTTT
TRBJ2-5,NA,NA,TRBV7-2,CASLGDPRETQYF,TGTGCCAGCTTGGGGGACCCCAGGGAGACCCAGTACTTC
TRBJ2-1,few,NA,TRBV24-1,CATSVLGEQFF,TGTGCCACCAGTGTTTTGGGTGAGCAGTTCTTC
TRBJ2-1,NA,NA,TRBV28,CASSFQGSWYNEQFF,TGTGCCAGCAGTTTTCAGGGTTCGTGGTACAATGAGCAGTTCTTC
TRBJ1-6,NA,TRBD1,TRBV7-2,CASSTTGDLSPLHF,TGTGCCAGCAGCACGACAGGGGACCTCTCACCCCTCCACTTT
TRBJ2-2,NA,TRBD2,TRBV15,CATSPLGGRGFTGELFF,TGTGCCACCAGTCCCCTGGGAGGGCGCGGGTTCACCGGGGAGCTGTTTTTT
TRBJ2-1,few,NA,TRBV7-8,CASSGRDGSSYNEQFF,TGTGCCAGCAGCGGCCGGGACGGGAGCTCCTACAATGAGCAGTTCTTC
TRBJ1-4,NA,NA,TRBV5-4,CASSSDLAGEKLFF,TGTGCCAGCAGCTCGGACCTAGCCGGAGAAAAACTGTTTTTT
TRBJ1-6,NA,NA,TRBV10-3,CAISEETGTAPLHF,TGTGCCATCAGTGAGGAAACTGGGACCGCGCCCCTCCACTTT
TRBJ1-6,NA,NA,TRBV20-1,CSASRQANNSPLHF,TGCAGTGCCAGTAGACAGGCGAATAATTCACCCCTCCACTTT
TRBJ2-5,NA,NA,TRBV27,CASSYKETQYF,TGTGCCAGCAGTTACAAAGAGACCCAGTACTTC
TRBJ2-2,once,TRBD1,TRBV19,CASSRTGGTGELFF,TGTGCCAGTAGTAGGACAGGGGGCACCGGGGAGCTGTTTTTT
TRBJ2-6,NA,NA,TRBV9,CASSPGAGANVLTF,TGTGCCAGCAGCCCCGGGGCGGGGGCCAACGTCCTGACTTTC
TRBJ1-2,few,TRBD1,TRBV19,CASRDRTIYGYTF,TGTGCCAGCAGGGACAGGACGATCTATGGCTACACCTTC
TRBJ1-1,NA,NA,TRBV7-8,CASSSPGPLGEAFF,TGTGCCAGCAGCTCCCCGGGCCCCTTGGGCGAAGCTTTCTTT
TRBJ1-1,NA,NA,TRBV7-2,CASSWVPGVNTEAFF,TGTGCCAGCAGCTGGGTACCAGGGGTGAACACTGAAGCTTTCTTT
TRBJ1-1,NA,TRBD1,TRBV4-1,CASSNGQGAETEAFF,TGCGCCAGCAGCAACGGACAGGGGGCTGAAACTGAAGCTTTCTTT
TRBJ1-2,few,TRBD1,TRBV5-1,CASSFQPGQENYGYTF,TGCGCCAGCAGCTTCCAACCGGGACAGGAAAACTATGGCTACACCTTC
TRBJ2-2,NA,NA,TRBV7-3,CASSLRDTGELFF,TGTGCCAGCAGCTTAAGGGACACCGGGGAGCTGTTTTTT
TRBJ2-5,NA,NA,TRBV5-1,CASSFLTGAMKETQYF,TGCGCCAGCAGCTTCCTGACAGGAGCCATGAAAGAGACCCAGTACTTC
TRBJ2-3,NA,NA,TRBV7-2,CASSIGGGWDTQYF,TGTGCCAGCAGCATCGGAGGGGGCTGGGATACGCAGTATTTT
TRBJ1-2,once,NA,TRBV6-6,CASSYGGSYGYTF,TGTGCCAGCAGTTACGGGGGGAGCTATGGCTACACCTTC
TRBJ2-5,once,NA,TRBV24-1,CATSEPRGYQETQYF,TGTGCCACCAGTGAACCGAGGGGGTACCAAGAGACCCAGTACTTC
TRBJ2-2,NA,NA,TRBV15,CATSRDPGAGELFF,TGTGCCACCAGCAGAGATCCGGGGGCGGGGGAGCTGTTTTTT
TRBJ2-2,NA,TRBD2,TRBV5-1,CASSLITSRGGTGELFF,TGCGCCAGCAGCTTGATCACCTCCCGGGGAGGGACCGGGGAGCTGTTTTTT
TRBJ2-3,once,TRBD2,TRBV7-8,CASSLLSGLAGGPSTDTQYF,TGTGCCAGCAGCTTATTGTCGGGACTAGCGGGGGGGCCTAGCACAGATACGCAGTATTTT
TRBJ1-4,NA,NA,TRBV6-2/TRBV6-3,CASSGYREANEKLFF,TGTGCCAGCAGCGGTTACAGGGAGGCTAATGAAAAACTGTTTTTT
TRBJ2-3,NA,TRBD2,TRBV7-3,CASRLGLAATQGDTQYF,TGTGCCAGCAGACTCGGACTAGCGGCAACCCAGGGGGATACGCAGTATTTT
TRBJ2-3,once,NA,TRBV7-3,CASSLRQATDTQYF,TGTGCCAGCAGCTTAAGACAGGCGACAGATACGCAGTATTTT
TRBJ2-5,once,NA,TRBV5-1,CASSYTGILGETQYF,TGCGCCAGCAGCTATACAGGGATATTGGGAGAGACCCAGTACTTC
TRBJ1-1,NA,NA,TRBV19,CASRRPTDKWTEAFF,TGTGCCAGTAGGCGTCCGACCGATAAGTGGACTGAAGCTTTCTTT
TRBJ2-5,NA,NA,TRBV4-1,CASSQANRGGQETQYF,TGCGCCAGCAGCCAAGCCAACAGGGGAGGCCAAGAGACCCAGTACTTC
TRBJ2-3,NA,NA,TRBV12-5,CASGLTDTQYF,TGTGCTAGTGGTTTAACAGATACGCAGTATTTT
TRBJ1-5,NA,NA,TRBV10-3,CATGTANQPQHF,TGTGCCACTGGGACGGCTAATCAGCCCCAGCATTTT
TRBJ1-4,NA,NA,TRBV3-1/TRBV3-2,CASSQDYRTRATNEKLFF,TGTGCCAGCAGCCAAGATTACAGGACACGGGCAACTAATGAAAAACTGTTTTTT
TRBJ1-5,NA,NA,TRBV6-4,CASSVGPRNSNQPQHF,TGTGCCAGCAGTGTTGGGCCTAGGAATAGCAATCAGCCCCAGCATTTT
TRBJ1-1,NA,NA,TRBV6-6,CASSYSTEAFF,TGTGCCAGCAGTTACTCTACTGAAGCTTTCTTT
TRBJ2-5,NA,NA,TRBV2,CASGEGGSRTQYF,TGTGCCAGCGGTGAAGGAGGTAGCAGGACCCAGTACTTC